The 22 T cell receptor beta chains below all came from one sample that was sequenced in a study of blood T cells in healthy people across ages. A second PCR of roughly 7 to 11 cycles used a sample-barcoded 5' primer and a J-beta primer mix. In TCRdb, the 5' RACE reads were re-called with MiXCR into one record per CDR3 protein. The repertoire includes about 1,600,000 distinct CDR3 sequences, approximately 40% of them detected once, and approximately 7.9% sits in the top ten. The sequencing sample was made of blood. The source of these receptors is a woman younger than 35 in good health.

The J gene is TRBJ1-1, the V gene TRBV12-3 or TRBV12-4; TRBD1 aligns across 11 bases. This CDR3 spans 12 amino acids. The V gene end was trimmed by 8 bases and the J gene end by 4 bases; junction bases not matched to a gene: 0. CDR3 sequence reads: CASGTGGTEAFF. In DNA, the CDR3 is TGTGCCAGCGGGACAGGGGGCACTGAAGCTTTCTTT.

The J gene is TRBJ1-4, the V gene TRBV5-1, with a possible D match to TRBD1 (6 bases). Trimming took 3 bases from V and 7 from J, leaving 13 bases between them. The germline V gene encodes CDR1 SGHRS and CDR2 YFSETQ. This CDR3 comprises 14 residues. The CDR3 DNA reads as TGCGCCAGCAGCTCCGACAGGCGGGGTGAAAAACTGTTTTTT. Translation: CASSSDRRGEKLFF.

The chain uses TRBV24-1 and TRBJ2-1, with 7 positions matching TRBD1. Looked up from germline, CDR1 is KGHDR and CDR2 is SFDVKD. CDR3 length: 15 amino acids. The J segment lost 5 bases and the V segment lost 5 bases, leaving 8 bases of the junction unmatched. The CDR3 is CATSGSRDRHNEQFF. As DNA, the CDR3 is TGTGCCACCAGTGGTTCCCGGGACAGACACAATGAGCAGTTCTTC.

The CDR3 DNA reads TGTGCCAGCAGTTTAGCCGGACAGGACGAGCAGTACTTC. This sequence encodes CASSLAGQDEQYF. V and J are TRBV12-3 or TRBV12-4 and TRBJ2-7; TRBD1 matches at 7 bases. Trimming cost V 0 bases and J 5 bases; bases outside gene matches: 1. The CDR3 is 13 amino acids.

The rearrangement links TRBV7-9 to TRBJ2-7; D ambiguous. The germline V gene has CDR1 SEHNR and CDR2 FQNEAQ (reference sequence). The CDR3 totals 14 residues. With 1 base removed from V and 5 bases from J, the gap between germline ends came to 12 bases. CDR3 DNA: TGTGCCAGCAGCTTAGAACCCCCCCCCCACGAGCAGTACTTC. Translated: CASSLEPPPHEQYF.

V gene TRBV6-5 combines with J gene TRBJ1-5; D not resolved. CDR3 length equals 17 residues. In germline, CDR1 is MNHEY, CDR2 SVGAGI. V gave up 4 bases and J gave up 0 bases, with 16 bases separating them. The CDR3 region is CASSSRGGRPSNQPQHF. The DNA for the CDR3 is TGTGCCAGCAGTTCCCGGGGTGGTAGGCCTAGCAATCAGCCCCAGCATTTT.

The chain uses TRBV6-6 and TRBJ1-6, with a weak D call TRBD1 (5 bases). Germline CDR1 MNHNY, CDR2 SVGAGI (reference sequence). Between the trimmed V and J ends, which lost 6 bases and 0 bases, there was a span of 12 bases. This CDR3 region has 16 residues. The chain's CDR3 is CASSHRISSYNSPLHF. CDR3 coding DNA: TGTGCCAGCAGCCACAGGATAAGCTCCTATAATTCACCCCTCCACTTT.

This clonotype was counted ten times or more. The chain uses TRBV6-1 and TRBJ2-1, with TRBD2 matching over 8 bases. CDR1 and CDR2 (germline): MNHNS, SASEGT. The CDR3 contains 15 residues. The ends lost 5 bases at V and 0 bases at J; junction bases unmatched: 3. The CDR3 protein is CASSSTSDSYNEQFF. The CDR3 nucleotides are TGTGCCAGCAGTTCGACTAGCGACTCCTACAATGAGCAGTTCTTC.

The CDR3 is CASSYSRGVGEQYF. In DNA form, the CDR3 reads TGTGCCAGCAGTTACTCGAGAGGGGTTGGCGAGCAGTACTTC. This chain links TRBV6-2 or TRBV6-3 with TRBJ2-7, with D tentatively TRBD1 or TRBD2 (5 bases each). Germline V gives CDR1 MNHEY, CDR2 SVGEGT. V shed 0 bases and J shed 6 bases, with 12 bases lying between them. The CDR3 covers 14 residues.

This clonotype was seen a few times. The rearrangement links TRBV4-1 to TRBJ2-7; 10 nucleotides agree with TRBD2. V lost 0 bases to trimming and J lost 2 bases; unmatched junction nucleotides: 4. Germline CDR1 is MGHRA and CDR2 is YSYEKL. CDR3 length equals 16 residues. The CDR3 nucleotides read TGCGCCAGCAGCCAAGAACCCAGCGGGGGGGCCTACGAGCAGTACTTC. This codes for CASSQEPSGGAYEQYF.

This clonotype was seen only a few times. The V call is TRBV10-3, the J call TRBJ2-1, with no clear D. The CDR3 totals 12 residues. V gave up 11 bases and J gave up 9 bases, with 17 bases separating them. In germline, CDR1 is ENHRY, CDR2 SYGVKD. The CDR3 here is CASRSTEREQFF. The CDR3 nucleotides are TGTGCCTCCCGGTCCACGGAGCGTGAGCAGTTCTTC.

The gene calls are TRBV20-1 and TRBJ2-7; 7 bases are shared with TRBD2. Unmatched junction bases numbered 13, after V lost 5 bases and J lost 3 bases. Germline lookup yields CDR1 DFQATT and CDR2 SNEGSKA (reference sequence). This CDR3 contains 15 residues. The CDR3 coding sequence is TGCAGTGCTCCCCAAACAACGGGAGGTTTCTACGAGCAGTACTTC. Protein product: CSAPQTTGGFYEQYF.

The chain has TRBV5-6 and TRBJ2-1, with 10 positions matching TRBD2. The CDR3 is made up of 16 amino acids. The V segment lost 2 bases and the J segment 4 bases; nucleotides outside the gene matches: 6. Per germline, CDR1 SGHDT and CDR2 YYEEEE. CDR3 in amino acids: CASSFRTSGPYNEQFF. Written as DNA, the CDR3 is TGTGCCAGCAGCTTCCGGACTAGCGGACCTTACAATGAGCAGTTCTTC.

Only one count was recorded for this clonotype. The chain uses TRBV30 and TRBJ1-6, with 7 nucleotides matching TRBD1. After removal of 1 base from V and 7 bases from J, the junction contained 4 bases not matched to a gene. Germline loops: CDR1 GTSNPN, CDR2 SVGIG (reference sequence). The length of the CDR3 is 14 residues. In DNA form, the CDR3 reads TGTGCCTGGAGTGGCCAGGGGGAGAATTCACCCCTCCACTTT. Amino acid sequence: CAWSGQGENSPLHF.

The rearrangement links TRBV28 to TRBJ1-3; weak D call: TRBD1 (5 bases). Per germline, CDR1 MDHEN and CDR2 SYDVKM. The ends were cut back, 7 bases at V and 1 base at J, with 11 bases in the middle. The CDR3 covers 14 residues. CDR3 in DNA: TGTGCCAGCACCGAAGGGGTATCTGGAAACACCATATATTTT. Protein product: CASTEGVSGNTIYF.

The V gene is TRBV20-1, the J gene TRBJ2-7; D possibly corresponds to TRBD2 (5 bases). Deletions cut 6 bases from V and 0 bases from J, with 21 bases between. CDR3 size: 16 residues. CDR1 is DFQATT and CDR2 is SNEGSKA in the germline V gene (reference sequence). In nucleotides, the CDR3 is TGCAGTGCACCCGGCGGGTCAGGAGTTAGCTCCTACGAGCAGTACTTC. Translated, it gives CSAPGGSGVSSYEQYF.

This chain uses TRBV20-1 with TRBJ1-2; the D is unclear. This CDR3 is built from 13 residues. CDR1 is DFQATT, CDR2 SNEGSKA, per germline (reference sequence). Trimming took off 3 bases at V and 1 base at J, with 9 bases between the two ends. CDR3 DNA sequence: TGCAGTGCTAGCCTACAGAATAACTATGGCTACACCTTC. Residues: CSASLQNNYGYTF.

The CDR3: CASSPLRVEGSYNEQFF. The CDR3 DNA reads TGTGCCAGCAGTCCCCTGCGGGTCGAGGGGTCCTACAATGAGCAGTTCTTC. This chain links TRBV12-3 or TRBV12-4 with TRBJ2-1; either TRBD1 or TRBD2 may fit D (5 bases each). With 5 bases removed from V and 1 base from J, the gap between germline ends came to 18 bases. The CDR3 extends over 17 amino acids.

As concerns this clonotype: One base away lies a much larger clone, so this may be a sequencing read error. The genes are TRBV29-1 and TRBJ2-3; the D is unclear. The CDR3 is 12 amino acids. Trimming cost V 3 bases and J 1 base, with 5 bases left between them. The V gene's germline CDR1 is SQVTM and CDR2 ANQGSEA. This chain's CDR3 is CSVDWGTDTQYF. Written as DNA, the CDR3 is TGCAGCGTTGACTGGGGCACAGATACGCAGTATTTT.

Only a few counts were recorded for this clonotype. The V and J genes are TRBV11-2 and TRBJ2-7, with 13 bases fitting TRBD2. CDR1 is SGHAT, CDR2 FQNNGV, per germline. The trim removed 2 bases at V and 2 bases at J, leaving 21 bases unmatched. CDR3 length: 22 amino acids. This CDR3 is CASSLTSPEGRVGTSGAYEQYF. The CDR3 DNA is TGTGCCAGCAGCTTAACCTCCCCGGAGGGACGAGTCGGGACTAGCGGGGCCTACGAGCAGTACTTC.

In this sample, this clonotype turned up a few times. V and J are TRBV5-6 and TRBJ2-7; possibly TRBD1 or TRBD2 for D (5 bases each). Trimming removed 3 bases from V and 3 bases from J, with 19 bases in between. The germline gives CDR1 SGHDT, CDR2 YYEEEE. This CDR3 contains 16 residues. The CDR3 bases are TGTGCCAGCAGCTCGAGGCGGGTCAGGGTCGGCTACGAGCAGTACTTC. Protein product: CASSSRRVRVGYEQYF.

A word on this clonotype: At one end, the junction sequence differs from germline, possibly due to a read error. V gene TRBV3-1 combines with J gene TRBJ1-1; D might be TRBD1 (5 bases). CDR1 and CDR2 (germline): LGHDT, YNNKEL (reference sequence). CDR3 length: 15 residues. This CDR3 reads CAGSQAGLRNTEAFF. The DNA of the CDR3 is TGTGCCGGCAGCCAGGCGGGACTCCGAAACACTGAAGCTTTCTTT.